Reported below is one T cell receptor beta chain. What this receptor recognizes is not known. A single base separates this from a much larger clone, so it may be a read error. The CDR3 has 8 amino acids, counting the end cysteine and phenylalanine. Only CDR3 DNA is held: 24 bases, read in frame from base 1. The germline V gene sets CDR1 to SGDLS and CDR2 to YYNGEE. All patients had node-negative disease on CT and PET/CT, and none had a history of other malignancies or prior chemotherapy or radiotherapy. About 6.4 milliliters of peripheral venous blood were drawn into EDTA tubes at each of two time points. Ficoll-Paque Plus density-gradient centrifugation was used to isolate PBMCs. Right after collection, samples were placed at -80 degrees C and kept there until analysis. The sample comes from a study of prognosis after radiotherapy for stage I lung cancer (dated by TCRdb to the early 2020s). With respect to the entire study: Between early 2018 and early 2019, under 20 patients with stage I NSCLC were enrolled in Nanjing, China. Enrolled patients comprised roughly 13 with newly diagnosed primary stage I lung tumors and four to six with oligometastatic NSCLC after surgical resection of the primary tumor. Every patient was deemed medically inoperable, around 11 because of comorbidities and more than five because they refused surgery. The cohort comprised 10 to 15 men and 6 women with a median age of around 70 years, ranging from about 53 to 84 years. Squamous cell carcinoma histology was identified in roughly seven patients, and adenocarcinoma histology was identified in more than 10 patients. SBRT was given in 3 to 5 fractions with a biologically effective dose of at least 100 Gy, using image-guided IMRT or VMAT. Concurrent therapy was not administered to any patient alongside SBRT. After SBRT, distant metastases developed in four of the 19 patients at a median of 7 months, while the remaining 15 patients had no significant progression. This study profiled peripheral blood TCR beta repertoires from stage I NSCLC patients before and after stereotactic body radiotherapy and linked the repertoires to distant failure. The study sequenced 40 or so blood samples from around 20 patients, one before and one after SBRT per patient. The paper as a whole reports these results and caveats: Tumor specificity of expanded TCR clones was not determined. TRBV and TRBJ usage frequencies reportedly varied with metastasis status, involving two V genes at baseline and several V and two J genes after SBRT. The study was limited by the small cohort and short follow-up, and independent validation of the study findings is required. None of the reported P values were adjusted for multiple comparisons. Post-SBRT Shannon entropy and its change from baseline were lower in patients who developed distant metastases; baseline Shannon entropy was not associated with metastases. After SBRT, the count of unique TCR clones dropped from a median of about 10,000 beforehand to nearly 7,000 afterward (Wilcoxon paired P=0.011).

Two rounds of multiplex PCR were used to amplify the TCR beta CDR3 region from genomic DNA. In the first PCR round, primers specific to each TRBV and TRBJ gene were used, and the primer sequences were filed in Chinese patent CN105087789A. Universal primers were used in the second PCR round. The Roche High Pure PCR Template Preparation Kit was used to extract genomic DNA from frozen PBMCs. Libraries were sequenced paired-end with 151 bp reads on an Illumina HiSeq 3000. From the authors' description of their analysis: CutAdapt was used to discard raw reads that did not contain the multiplex PCR primer sequences. PEAR was used to merge high-quality paired reads into contigs. MiXCR assigned TRB V, D and J gene segments to each contig by aligning to reference sequences. CDR3 sequences were clustered by base quality and sequence similarity to remove sequencing errors. Shannon entropy, normalized by the natural log of the productive TCR sequence number, served as the measure of diversity. Clonality was computed as one minus the ratio of Shannon entropy to the natural log of the number of unique clonotypes. The Youden index of ROC curves was used to select progression-free survival cut-offs for repertoire metrics, and analyses were performed in R 3.5.3. TCRdb took the public reads, trimmed them with fastp at Q25, ran MiXCR for clone calling and kept in-frame beta chains. Rows are unified per CDR3 protein, each entry keeping the most common DNA and genes. It is TCRdb's table, rather than the study itself, that gives the V and J calls and clone size. This sample is represented by under 75,000 distinct CDR3 sequences; around 27% of them were singletons. More than 6.5% of the sample lies in the top ten.

This TCR derives from a donor aged 50 or older with non-small cell lung cancer. The rearrangement joined TRBV9 to TRBJ2-7; no D gene can be assigned with confidence. Material: PBMCs, obtained before or after stereotactic body radiation therapy (not recorded which). The CDR3 has the sequence CAMYEQYF. The DNA sequence is TGTGCTATGTACGAGCAGTACTTC.